A single T cell receptor (beta chain) is shown here with its context. The entry originates in a study of OX40 agonist ivuxolimab in advanced cancers. Sequencing used immunoSEQ multiplex PCR; TCRdb keeps in-frame clones, though not all of them. In the table there are almost 90,000 clones, just under 90% of which are singletons. The CDR3 contains 15 residues. The germline V gene has CDR1 SGHKS and CDR2 YYEKEE (reference sequence). The V end lost 2 bases, the J end lost 6 bases, and 15 bases lay between the germline ends. V gene TRBV5-5 combines with J gene TRBJ1-5; D uncertain. The sequenced sample was CD4+ or CD8+ T cells sorted from blood, obtained in a trial of the OX40 agonist ivuxolimab. The receptor was isolated from an adult with an advanced solid tumor such as melanoma, head and neck, liver or kidney cancer. CDR3 in amino acids: CASSLSSRVGQPQHF. As DNA, the CDR3 is TGTGCCAGCAGCTTAAGTTCCCGGGTCGGTCAGCCCCAGCATTTT.